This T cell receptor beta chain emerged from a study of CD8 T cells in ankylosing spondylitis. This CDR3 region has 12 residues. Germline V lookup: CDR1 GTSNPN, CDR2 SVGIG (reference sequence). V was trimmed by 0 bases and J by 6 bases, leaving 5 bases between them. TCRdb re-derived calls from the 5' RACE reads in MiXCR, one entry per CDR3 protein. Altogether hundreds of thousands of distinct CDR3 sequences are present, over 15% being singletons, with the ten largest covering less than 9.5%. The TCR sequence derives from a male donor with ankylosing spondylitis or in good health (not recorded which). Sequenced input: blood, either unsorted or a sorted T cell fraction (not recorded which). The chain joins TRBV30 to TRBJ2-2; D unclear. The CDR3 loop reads CAWSVLAGELFF. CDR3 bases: TGTGCCTGGAGTGTACTGGCCGGGGAGCTGTTTTTT.